These 15 T cell receptor beta chains were all obtained from the same sample, sequenced in a study of T cell responses to AZD1222 COVID-19 vaccine (dated by TCRdb to the early 2020s). The library was obtained by the immunoSEQ multiplex PCR assay. Here the immuneACCESS table is served through TCRdb, limited to in-frame sequences with V and J called. Missing clones are a known gap in these copies; in checked studies unresolved V genes cover under half, and the rest lacks a known reason. This sample has some 100,000 clones in its table, and around 87% of those were observed once. The ten largest clones take up about 4.5% of the sample. The sample's time point label is to be understood as: about 28 days (+/-7) after the second vaccine dose. The sample was peripheral blood, taken 28 days after the second AZD1222 dose. The receptors were gathered from an adult who received the AZD1222 COVID-19 vaccine.

The rearrangement joins TRBV19 to TRBJ1-1; 10 bases agree with TRBD1. CDR1 is LNHDA, CDR2 SQIVND, per germline (reference sequence). The junction had 2 bases not matched to a gene; V was cut back by 2 bases and J by 2 bases. CDR3 size: 15 residues. CDR3 residues: CASSIRTGGNTEAFF. CDR3 coding DNA: TGTGCCAGTAGTATAAGGACAGGGGGTAACACTGAAGCTTTCTTT.

The chain links TRBV7-9 to TRBJ1-2; D not resolved. Germline V gives CDR1 SEHNR, CDR2 FQNEAQ (reference sequence). V was shortened by 2 bases and J by 8 bases, with 6 bases between the two germline ends. This CDR3 contains 11 residues. CDR3 loop: CASSLFVGYTF. CDR3 nucleotide sequence: TGTGCCAGCAGCTTATTCGTCGGCTACACCTTC. Full variable domain (remainder filled in from reference TRBV7-9 and TRBJ1-2): DTGVSQNPRHKITKRGQNVTFRCDPISEHNRLYWYRQTLGQGPEFLTYFQNEAQLEKSRLLSDRFSAERPKGSFSTLEIQRTEQGDSAMYLCASSLFVGYTFGSGTRLTVV.

The J gene is TRBJ2-7, the V gene TRBV19; D gene ambiguous. Between the trimmed V and J ends, which lost 3 bases and 0 bases, there was a span of 6 bases. The CDR3 length is 13 residues. Looked up from germline, CDR1 is LNHDA and CDR2 is SQIVND (reference sequence). CDR3 protein: CASSMGRSYEQYF. In DNA, the CDR3 is TGTGCCAGTAGTATGGGCCGCTCCTACGAGCAGTACTTC.

A single count supports this clone. The chain is built from TRBV7-6 and TRBJ1-4; D not resolved. This CDR3 region has 15 residues. In germline, CDR1 is SGHVS, CDR2 FNYEAQ. V lost 4 bases and J 2 bases, leaving 11 bases between the germline ends. CDR3 loop: CASSSFADTNEKLFF. The CDR3 DNA sequence: TGTGCCAGCAGCTCCTTCGCGGACACTAATGAAAAACTGTTTTTT. The entire variable domain, with the rest obtained from reference TRBV7-6 and TRBJ1-4, is as follows: GAGVSQSPRYKVTKRGQDVALRCDPISGHVSLYWYRQALGQGPEFLTYFNYEAQQDKSGLPNDRFSAERPEGSISTLTIQRTEQRDSAMYRCASSSFADTNEKLFFGSGTQLSVL.

This chain uses TRBV19 with TRBJ1-1; 8 nucleotides match TRBD1. Germline values: CDR1 LNHDA, CDR2 SQIVND (reference sequence). The CDR3 has 14 amino acids. Trimming cost V 6 bases and J 6 bases; bases outside gene matches: 9. CDR3 DNA sequence: TGTGCCAGTAGCACCGGACAGGGTCTTCCTGAAGCTTTCTTT. Translated: CASSTGQGLPEAFF.

The rearrangement links TRBV5-1 to TRBJ2-3; 10 bases align to TRBD2. The trim removed 4 bases at V and 1 base at J, leaving 3 bases unmatched. The CDR3 extends over 15 amino acids. The germline gives CDR1 SGHRS, CDR2 YFSETQ. CDR3 protein: CASSVGTSGTDTQYF. The DNA for the CDR3 is TGCGCCAGCAGCGTGGGGACTAGCGGCACAGATACGCAGTATTTT.

This clone came up once. The rearrangement links TRBV6-5 to TRBJ1-2, with no clear D. Per germline, CDR1 MNHEY and CDR2 SVGAGI. The CDR3 sequence is 12 residues long. V was cut by 6 bases and J by 4 bases, with 9 bases left in between. CDR3 protein: CASSKVGYGYTF. In DNA form, the CDR3 reads TGTGCCAGCAGCAAGGTTGGCTATGGCTACACCTTC.

The chain combines TRBV12-3 or TRBV12-4 with TRBJ1-3; D not certain. The CDR3 runs to 13 residues. Trimming removed 10 bases from V and 2 bases from J, with 12 bases in between. CDR3 nucleotide sequence: TGTGCCACCCGGACTACAGCTGGAAACACCATATATTTT. It specifies CATRTTAGNTIYF.

V and J are TRBV3-1 (or the pseudogene TRBV3-2) and TRBJ2-7, with D perhaps TRBD1 or TRBD2 (5 bases each). Germline V gene sequence: CDR1 LGHDT, CDR2 YNNKEL (reference sequence). CDR3 length: 12 amino acids. The CDR3 coding sequence is TGTGCTAGTGTGGGGGTAGGGGACGAGCAGTACTTC. It yields the protein CASVGVGDEQYF.

The rearrangement uses TRBV28 and TRBJ2-1; a possible D gene is TRBD2 (6 bases). This CDR3 region has 18 residues. In germline, CDR1 is MDHEN, CDR2 SYDVKM. Trimming removed 7 bases at V and 0 bases at J, with 22 bases between. The CDR3 spells CASTLHGGLGSSYNEQFF. CDR3 nucleotide sequence: TGTGCCAGCACCCTACACGGGGGTCTGGGGAGCTCCTACAATGAGCAGTTCTTC.

This chain links TRBV18 with TRBJ2-3; D perhaps matches TRBD1 (6 bases). CDR1 KGHSH and CDR2 LQKENI come from the germline V gene. Trimming cost V 3 bases and J 0 bases, with 13 bases left between them. This CDR3 has 16 residues. CDR3 residues: CASSPDREHSTDTQYF. The CDR3, as DNA: TGTGCCAGCTCACCGGACAGAGAGCATAGCACAGATACGCAGTATTTT.

This sequence joins TRBV5-1 and TRBJ2-6; D possibly corresponds to TRBD1 (6 bases). V lost 1 base and J lost 0, with 8 bases in between. The CDR3 extends over 16 amino acids. Germline V lookup: CDR1 SGHRS, CDR2 YFSETQ. CDR3 amino acids: CASSLRQASGANVLTF. In DNA, the CDR3 is TGCGCCAGCAGCTTGCGACAGGCCTCTGGGGCCAACGTCCTGACTTTC.

J is TRBJ1-2 and V is TRBV27; D possibly corresponds to TRBD1 (6 bases). The V and J ends lost 5 bases and 8 bases respectively, with 15 bases between them. The length of the CDR3 is 13 residues. Germline CDR1 MNHEY, CDR2 SMNVEV (reference sequence). In DNA, the CDR3 is TGTGCCAGCAGTACTATCGGGGGCGCGGGCTACACCTTC. Amino acids: CASSTIGGAGYTF.

The chain is built from TRBV7-2 and TRBJ2-7; 9 bases are shared with TRBD1. With V trimmed by 0 bases and J by 6 bases, 6 bases remained unmatched. The CDR3 is made up of 15 amino acids. Germline CDR1 and CDR2: SGHTA and FQGNSA. The CDR3 DNA sequence: TGTGCCAGCAGCTTAGCGCTGGGGACAGGGTTCGAGCAGTACTTC. It translates to CASSLALGTGFEQYF.

The V call is TRBV27, the J call TRBJ2-7; D might be TRBD2 (5 bases). The CDR3 has 14 amino acids. Trimming took off 4 bases at V and 5 bases at J, with 15 bases between the two ends. The V gene's germline CDR1 is MNHEY and CDR2 SMNVEV (reference sequence). Here the CDR3 reads CASSSMGPGDEQYF. CDR3 DNA sequence: TGTGCCAGCAGTTCTATGGGCCCCGGGGACGAGCAGTACTTC.